Presented here are 19 T cell receptor beta chains from one specimen sequenced in a study of siplizumab effects on memory and regulatory T cells. This table comes from immunoSEQ multiplex PCR, and its TCRdb copy is limited to in-frame clones, with some not included. This table has roughly 50,000 clones, more than 75% appearing once. Sequences were obtained from naive CD8+ T cells sorted from blood. The receptors derive from a human donor in good health.

This chain connects TRBV19 to TRBJ2-7; weak D call: TRBD2 (6 bases). The CDR3 is 14 amino acids. Trimming removed 5 bases at V and 2 bases at J, with 13 bases between. The germline gives CDR1 LNHDA, CDR2 SQIVND (reference sequence). For the CDR3, the DNA is TGTGCCAGTAGTGCCGGGACTTTGGCCTACGAGCAGTACTTC. Its protein is CASSAGTLAYEQYF.

The chain employs TRBV28 and TRBJ2-2, with D perhaps TRBD2 (6 bases). The CDR3 loop spans 15 amino acids. Germline V CDR1 and CDR2: MDHEN, SYDVKM. V was pared by 4 bases and J by 6 bases, with 15 bases between. The CDR3 protein is CASSWGGTKAGELFF. DNA for the CDR3: TGTGCCAGCAGTTGGGGCGGGACCAAGGCCGGGGAGCTGTTTTTT.

The CDR3 sequence is CSVALSGYEQYF. The CDR3, as DNA: TGCAGCGTTGCCCTATCCGGCTACGAGCAGTACTTC. The chain uses TRBV29-1 and TRBJ2-7; D ambiguous. Germline CDR1 reads SQVTM; CDR2 reads ANQGSEA. This CDR3 region has 12 residues. V was cut by 4 bases and J by 3 bases, with 10 bases left in between.

In its sample, this clone was seen a few times. The DNA for the CDR3 is TGTGCCAGCAGCCAGGACCTGAAGGGAGGGCATAATTCACCCCTCCACTTT. Translation gives CASSQDLKGGHNSPLHF. The chain has TRBV14 and TRBJ1-6; no clear D. CDR1 is SGHDN, CDR2 FVKESK, per germline. V was cut by 3 bases and J by 5 bases, with 17 bases left in between. There are 17 residues in the CDR3.

The chain has TRBV14 and TRBJ2-7; D is tentatively TRBD1 or TRBD2 (5 bases each). Germline V CDR1 and CDR2: SGHDN, FVKESK. V was clipped by 0 bases and J by 3 bases, with 12 bases between them. The CDR3 has 15 amino acids. DNA for the CDR3: TGTGCCAGCAGCCAAGAGCCAGGGAGCTTCTACGAGCAGTACTTC. Its protein product is CASSQEPGSFYEQYF.

V is TRBV19 and J is TRBJ2-1; TRBD1 matches 9 bases. Germline CDR1 LNHDA, CDR2 SQIVND (reference sequence). Trimming removed 7 bases from V and 9 bases from J; junction bases left unmatched: 10. The CDR3 is 14 amino acids. The CDR3 spells CASTGTGLFGEQFF. CDR3 nucleotide sequence: TGTGCCAGTACCGGGACAGGGCTTTTTGGTGAGCAGTTCTTC.

This chain connects TRBV10-3 to TRBJ1-5, with D possibly TRBD1 on 6 matching bases. V was shortened by 3 bases and J by 3 bases, with 12 bases between the two germline ends. Germline V CDR1 and CDR2: ENHRY, SYGVKD. The CDR3 is made up of 15 amino acids. The DNA for the CDR3 is TGTGCCATCAGTGATCAGGGGTCACCCAATCAGCCCCAGCATTTT. Its translation: CAISDQGSPNQPQHF.

This chain uses TRBV27 with TRBJ2-2; TRBD2 is a possible D gene (5 bases). Looked up from germline, CDR1 is MNHEY and CDR2 is SMNVEV (reference sequence). This CDR3 is built from 13 residues. Trimming cost V 5 bases and J 4 bases, with 8 bases left between them. The CDR3 region is CASSLAFTGELFF. The CDR3 nucleotides are TGTGCCAGCAGTCTAGCCTTCACCGGGGAGCTGTTTTTT.

CDR3 sequence reads: CASSSGGESSYNSPLHF. In DNA, the CDR3 is TGTGCCAGCAGCTCCGGTGGGGAGAGCTCCTATAATTCACCCCTCCACTTT. V gene TRBV5-8 combines with J gene TRBJ1-6; D gene ambiguous. Germline V CDR1 and CDR2: SGHTS, YDEGEE. Trimming took off 3 bases at V and 0 bases at J, with 13 bases between the two ends. CDR3 size: 17 residues.

The J gene is TRBJ2-2, the V gene TRBV30; D is tentatively TRBD1 or TRBD2 (5 bases each). Germline CDR1 GTSNPN, CDR2 SVGIG (reference sequence). Deletions cut 1 base from V and 6 bases from J, with 12 bases between. This CDR3 has 14 residues. CDR3 bases: TGTGCCTGGAGTGGGGGGATTTTTCCCGGGGAGCTGTTTTTT. This codes for CAWSGGIFPGELFF.

V is TRBV5-4 and J is TRBJ2-7; weak D call: TRBD1 (6 bases). The CDR3 covers 14 residues. CDR1 is SGHNT, CDR2 YYREEE, per germline (reference sequence). Trimming stripped 4 bases from V and 2 bases from J, with 13 bases between. The CDR3 coding sequence is TGTGCCAGCAGCCCACAGGGATCCCCCTACGAGCAGTACTTC. As protein: CASSPQGSPYEQYF. The complete variable domain, with remaining parts taken from reference TRBV5-4 and TRBJ2-7, reads ETGVTQSPTHLIKTRGQQVTLRCSSQSGHNTVSWYQQALGQGPQFIFQYYREEENGRGNFPPRFSGLQFPNYSSELNVNALELDDSALYLCASSPQGSPYEQYFGPGTRLTVT.

The rearrangement joins TRBV27 to TRBJ2-7; TRBD1 matches 9 bases. This CDR3 spans 14 amino acids. The germline V gene has CDR1 MNHEY and CDR2 SMNVEV (reference sequence). With 3 bases clipped from V and 4 bases from J, the junction kept 4 bases outside the gene matches. The CDR3 sequence is CASSFLTGGYEQYF. The CDR3 coding sequence is TGTGCCAGCAGTTTCCTGACAGGGGGGTACGAGCAGTACTTC.

V and J are TRBV5-1 and TRBJ1-2, with D uncertain. The CDR3 is 16 residues long. V was trimmed by 0 bases and J by 0 bases, leaving 12 bases between them. Germline values: CDR1 SGHRS, CDR2 YFSETQ. CDR3 nucleotide sequence: TGCGCCAGCAGCTTGGCCCCTACGGTGGCTAACTATGGCTACACCTTC. Translation: CASSLAPTVANYGYTF.

This chain joins TRBV7-9 and TRBJ1-6; 9 nucleotides line up with TRBD1. Germline V gene data show CDR1 as SEHNR and CDR2 as FQNEAQ (reference sequence). This CDR3 has 17 amino acids. The V and J ends lost 4 bases and 2 bases, in that order; junction bases with no gene match: 6. The CDR3, as DNA: TGTGCCAGCAGCTCGGGACAGGGCCACCCCTATAATTCACCCCTCCACTTT. As protein: CASSSGQGHPYNSPLHF.

This chain uses TRBV7-9 with TRBJ2-7; 14 nucleotides align to TRBD2. Germline V gene sequence: CDR1 SEHNR, CDR2 FQNEAQ (reference sequence). V lost 4 bases, J lost 0 bases, and 2 bases stayed unmatched. This CDR3 comprises 16 residues. In DNA, the CDR3 is TGTGCCAGCAGCTCGGGACTAGCGGGAGTCTCCTACGAGCAGTACTTC. Translating it yields CASSSGLAGVSYEQYF. Filled out from reference TRBV7-9 and TRBJ2-7, the complete variable domain reads DTGVSQNPRHKITKRGQNVTFRCDPISEHNRLYWYRQTLGQGPEFLTYFQNEAQLEKSRLLSDRFSAERPKGSFSTLEIQRTEQGDSAMYLCASSSGLAGVSYEQYFGPGTRLTVT.

This clone appeared a single time. The CDR3 loop is CASSQETGGVETQYF. The CDR3 nucleotides are TGTGCCAGCAGCCAGGAAACAGGGGGCGTTGAGACCCAGTACTTC. The V call is TRBV4-2, the J call TRBJ2-5; 9 nucleotides line up with TRBD1. Looked up from germline, CDR1 is LGHNA and CDR2 is YNFKEQ. The V and J ends lost 3 bases and 5 bases, in that order; junction bases with no gene match: 7. CDR3 length equals 15 residues.

The J gene is TRBJ2-1, the V gene TRBV2; 8 bases map to TRBD1. This CDR3 region has 12 residues. V lost 5 bases to trimming and J lost 10 bases; unmatched junction nucleotides: 4. Germline V gene sequence: CDR1 SNHLY, CDR2 FYNNEI. The CDR3, as DNA: TGTGCCAGCAGTTGGGACAGGATCGAGCAGTTCTTC. Amino acids: CASSWDRIEQFF.

The chain carries TRBV27 and TRBJ1-2, with a tentative D call TRBD1 (6 bases). There are 13 residues in the CDR3. Between the trimmed V and J ends, which lost 2 bases and 4 bases, there was a span of 8 bases. Per germline, CDR1 MNHEY and CDR2 SMNVEV (reference sequence). CDR3 in amino acids: CASSLGQSYGYTF. Here the CDR3 DNA reads TGTGCCAGCAGTTTAGGACAGTCCTATGGCTACACCTTC.

This clone came up once. The chain employs TRBV6-6 and TRBJ1-2, with D tentatively TRBD1 (6 bases). The CDR3 totals 13 residues. V shed 5 bases and J shed 5 bases, with 12 bases lying between them. Germline lookup yields CDR1 MNHNY and CDR2 SVGAGI (reference sequence). The chain's CDR3 is CASSVGGYYGYTF. CDR3 DNA: TGTGCCAGCAGTGTAGGGGGTTATTATGGCTACACCTTC.